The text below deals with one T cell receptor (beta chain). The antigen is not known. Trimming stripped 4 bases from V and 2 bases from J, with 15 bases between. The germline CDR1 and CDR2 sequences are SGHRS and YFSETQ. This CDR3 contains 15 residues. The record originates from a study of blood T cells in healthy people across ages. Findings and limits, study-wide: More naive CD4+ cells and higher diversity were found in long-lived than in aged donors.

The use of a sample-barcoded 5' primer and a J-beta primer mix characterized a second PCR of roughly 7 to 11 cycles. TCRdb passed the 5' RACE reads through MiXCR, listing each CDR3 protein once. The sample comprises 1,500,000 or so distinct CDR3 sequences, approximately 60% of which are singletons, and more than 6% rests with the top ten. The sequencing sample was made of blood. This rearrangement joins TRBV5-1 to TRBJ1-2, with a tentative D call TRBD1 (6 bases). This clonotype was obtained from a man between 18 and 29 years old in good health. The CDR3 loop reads CASSIEGVPNYGYTF. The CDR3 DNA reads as TGCGCCAGCAGCATCGAGGGGGTGCCCAACTATGGCTACACCTTC.